The present T cell receptor (beta chain) was sequenced within a study of neurological immune-mediated disorders. Study results and limitations: Private repertoires in all groups were suggested by the finding that expanded clones across subjects shared no CDR3 amino acid sequences. Patients with HTLV-1-associated myelopathy had the highest level of TCR clonal expansion, whereas patients with multiple sclerosis had the lowest level, falling beneath the level found in healthy controls.

MiXCR, applied by TCRdb to the 5' RACE reads, yields one record per CDR3 protein. The repertoire includes some 28,000 distinct CDR3 sequences, 5% to 8% of them detected once, and around 8.5% sits in the top ten. CDR1 and CDR2 from the germline V gene are SGHVS and FQNEAQ. The CDR3 extends over 15 amino acids. Unmatched junction bases numbered 2, after V lost 3 bases and J lost 3 bases. This clonotype appeared many times. The antigen remains unidentified. The origin of this receptor is a woman between 45 and 65 years old in good health. Material: PBMCs. V usage is TRBV7-8 and J usage is TRBJ1-5; TRBD1 aligns across 10 bases. The CDR3, as DNA: TGTGCCAGCAGCTTGGACAGGGGGTACAATCAGCCCCAGCATTTT. It encodes CASSLDRGYNQPQHF.